These T cell receptor beta chains were read from a single sample in a study of PD-L1 blockade in urothelial cancer. TCRdb keeps only in-frame clones here, not all; method: immunoSEQ multiplex PCR. Here the sample spans roughly 21,000 clones, around 87% being singletons. Here the sequenced sample was PBMCs, taken around atezolizumab (anti-PD-L1) treatment. The receptor source for this set is an older woman with urothelial cancer. CDR3s include the opening cysteine and the closing phenylalanine or tryptophan.

v_call: TRBV13; j_call: TRBJ1-2; cdr3_aa: CASSYLQGAEGYTF
v_call: TRBV5-1; j_call: TRBJ2-7; cdr3_aa: CASSLWGQDDSYEQYF
v_call: TRBV27; j_call: TRBJ2-1; cdr3_aa: CASSVAGAGYNEQFF
v_call: TRBV7-9; j_call: TRBJ2-7; cdr3_aa: CASSLSSGSEQYF
v_call: TRBV6-1; j_call: TRBJ2-2; cdr3_aa: CASSVVPNTGELFF
v_call: TRBV12-5; j_call: TRBJ2-3; cdr3_aa: CASGLGQGTSTDTQYF
v_call: TRBV19; j_call: TRBJ2-2; cdr3_aa: CATTRADSNTGELFF
v_call: TRBV11-3; j_call: TRBJ2-5; cdr3_aa: CASSLAGQGSQETQYF
v_call: TRBV15; j_call: TRBJ2-1; cdr3_aa: CATSTPGQGYNEQFF
v_call: TRBV5-4; j_call: TRBJ2-5; cdr3_aa: CASSLPGQETQYF
v_call: TRBV18; j_call: TRBJ2-7; cdr3_aa: CASSPTYRGGEQYF
v_call: TRBV5-1; j_call: TRBJ2-1; cdr3_aa: CASDSSGSLHEQFF
v_call: TRBV7-6; j_call: TRBJ2-3; cdr3_aa: CASSLAGTRADTQYF
v_call: TRBV5-1; j_call: TRBJ2-1; cdr3_aa: CASSYEAGSYNEQFF
v_call: TRBV28; j_call: TRBJ2-7; cdr3_aa: CASSLNSPALQYF
v_call: TRBV7-9; j_call: TRBJ2-7; cdr3_aa: CASSSTGTPYEQYF
v_call: TRBV9; j_call: TRBJ1-5; cdr3_aa: CASSGGQGTLDQPQHF
v_call: TRBV28; j_call: TRBJ1-2; cdr3_aa: CASSPAGTGYGYTF
v_call: TRBV18; j_call: TRBJ1-2; cdr3_aa: CASSPGRDTYGYTF
v_call: TRBV7-8; j_call: TRBJ1-1; cdr3_aa: CASSRSRGEAFF
v_call: TRBV18; j_call: TRBJ1-1; cdr3_aa: CASSPPNRVSEAFF
v_call: TRBV19; j_call: TRBJ2-1; cdr3_aa: CATNGLAGRLGSYNEQFF
v_call: TRBV28; j_call: TRBJ2-7; cdr3_aa: CASSLRGKSYEQYF
v_call: TRBV6-1; j_call: TRBJ2-5; cdr3_aa: CASRKTGGEGAQYF
v_call: TRBV27; j_call: TRBJ1-3; cdr3_aa: CASSLTGLFSGNTIYF
v_call: TRBV12-5; j_call: TRBJ2-7; cdr3_aa: CASGFGEAYEQYF
v_call: TRBV2; j_call: TRBJ2-7; cdr3_aa: CASLRGEGLAPRGCF
v_call: TRBV5-1; j_call: TRBJ2-5; cdr3_aa: CASSLPQTSGMGRETQYF
v_call: TRBV14; j_call: TRBJ2-3; cdr3_aa: CASSSGLRTDTQYF
v_call: TRBV5-1; j_call: TRBJ2-5; cdr3_aa: CASSGGQSQETQYF
v_call: TRBV28; j_call: TRBJ2-3; cdr3_aa: CASSLAQSTQYF
v_call: TRBV6-1; j_call: TRBJ1-4; cdr3_aa: CASSENRGHQEKLFF
v_call: TRBV7-8; j_call: TRBJ2-7; cdr3_aa: CASSLGDRGGEQYF
v_call: TRBV28; j_call: TRBJ2-3; cdr3_aa: CASSLSPVPGLAGGPDTQYF
v_call: TRBV30; j_call: TRBJ2-1; cdr3_aa: CAWNTGTGNNEQFF
v_call: TRBV5-1; j_call: TRBJ2-7; cdr3_aa: CASSSGTGVSEQYF
v_call: TRBV19; j_call: TRBJ2-5; cdr3_aa: CASSIRQGFQETQYF
v_call: TRBV28; j_call: TRBJ2-7; cdr3_aa: CASRKDREYEQYF
v_call: TRBV7-2; j_call: TRBJ1-5; cdr3_aa: CASSLQGATMGNQPQHF
v_call: TRBV2; j_call: TRBJ1-1; cdr3_aa: CATGTGYAGTEAFF